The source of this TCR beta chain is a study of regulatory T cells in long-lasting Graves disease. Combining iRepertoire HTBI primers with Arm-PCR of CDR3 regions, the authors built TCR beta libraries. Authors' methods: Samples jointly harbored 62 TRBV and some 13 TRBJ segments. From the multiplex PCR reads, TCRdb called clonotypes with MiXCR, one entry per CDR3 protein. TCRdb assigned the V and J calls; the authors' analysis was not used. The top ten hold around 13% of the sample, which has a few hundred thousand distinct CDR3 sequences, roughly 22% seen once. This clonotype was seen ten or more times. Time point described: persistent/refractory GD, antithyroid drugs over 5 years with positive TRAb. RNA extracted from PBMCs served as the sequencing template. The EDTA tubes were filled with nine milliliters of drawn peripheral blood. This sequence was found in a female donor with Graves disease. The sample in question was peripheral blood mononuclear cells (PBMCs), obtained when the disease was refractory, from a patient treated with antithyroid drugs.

CDR3 DNA sequence: TGTGCCAGCAGCAGAAGGACAGGGGGTCCCCCCGAGCAGTACTTC. It yields the protein CASSRRTGGPPEQYF. The V gene is TRBV12-3 or TRBV12-4, the J gene TRBJ2-7; 10 bases map to TRBD1. V lost 6 bases to trimming and J lost 6 bases; unmatched junction nucleotides: 11. This CDR3 is 15 amino acids long.